This TCR beta chain was captured in a study of blood T cell repertoires in COVID-19. At the level of the study: Sites across the United States, Italy and Spain contributed samples from acute and convalescent COVID-19.

As originally analysed: Reference gene primer amplification gave estimated nucleated cell counts. The repertoire was sequenced with immunoSEQ multiplex PCR; TCRdb's copy has only in-frame clones and lacks some. The V and J calls and clone size are taken from that table; D and trimming were inferred from the DNA. The table has 200,000 to 250,000 clones, around 88% seen once. Trimming shortened V by 5 bases and J by 10 bases, and 12 bases separated the two germline ends. CDR1 is SEHNR and CDR2 is FQNEAQ in the germline V gene (reference sequence). The CDR3 contains 11 residues. Participant-reported clinical history was the basis for cohort assignment.

This receptor was obtained from a woman aged 45-59 years with acute COVID-19. The V gene is TRBV7-9, the J gene TRBJ2-7; maybe TRBD1 (6 bases). Sample: PBMCs or T cells enriched from blood (not recorded which). This CDR3 reads CASSPDRSQYF. The DNA for the CDR3 is TGTGCCAGCAGCCCAGACAGGTCCCAGTACTTC.